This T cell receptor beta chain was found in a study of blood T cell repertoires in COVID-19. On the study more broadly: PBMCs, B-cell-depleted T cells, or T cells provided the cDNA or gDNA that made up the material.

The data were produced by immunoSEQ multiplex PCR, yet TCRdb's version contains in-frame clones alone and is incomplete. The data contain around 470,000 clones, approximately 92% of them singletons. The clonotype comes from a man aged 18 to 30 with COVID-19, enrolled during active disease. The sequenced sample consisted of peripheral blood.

The CDR3 loop is CASSNLAVGSTDTQYF. In DNA form, the CDR3 reads TGTGCCAGCAGCAACCTAGCGGTGGGGAGCACAGATACGCAGTATTTT. The V and J genes are TRBV7-8 and TRBJ2-3, with TRBD2 matching 7 bases. Germline CDR1 is SGHVS and CDR2 is FQNEAQ. CDR3 length equals 16 residues. Trimming took 5 bases from V and 0 from J; bases not matched to a gene: 8.